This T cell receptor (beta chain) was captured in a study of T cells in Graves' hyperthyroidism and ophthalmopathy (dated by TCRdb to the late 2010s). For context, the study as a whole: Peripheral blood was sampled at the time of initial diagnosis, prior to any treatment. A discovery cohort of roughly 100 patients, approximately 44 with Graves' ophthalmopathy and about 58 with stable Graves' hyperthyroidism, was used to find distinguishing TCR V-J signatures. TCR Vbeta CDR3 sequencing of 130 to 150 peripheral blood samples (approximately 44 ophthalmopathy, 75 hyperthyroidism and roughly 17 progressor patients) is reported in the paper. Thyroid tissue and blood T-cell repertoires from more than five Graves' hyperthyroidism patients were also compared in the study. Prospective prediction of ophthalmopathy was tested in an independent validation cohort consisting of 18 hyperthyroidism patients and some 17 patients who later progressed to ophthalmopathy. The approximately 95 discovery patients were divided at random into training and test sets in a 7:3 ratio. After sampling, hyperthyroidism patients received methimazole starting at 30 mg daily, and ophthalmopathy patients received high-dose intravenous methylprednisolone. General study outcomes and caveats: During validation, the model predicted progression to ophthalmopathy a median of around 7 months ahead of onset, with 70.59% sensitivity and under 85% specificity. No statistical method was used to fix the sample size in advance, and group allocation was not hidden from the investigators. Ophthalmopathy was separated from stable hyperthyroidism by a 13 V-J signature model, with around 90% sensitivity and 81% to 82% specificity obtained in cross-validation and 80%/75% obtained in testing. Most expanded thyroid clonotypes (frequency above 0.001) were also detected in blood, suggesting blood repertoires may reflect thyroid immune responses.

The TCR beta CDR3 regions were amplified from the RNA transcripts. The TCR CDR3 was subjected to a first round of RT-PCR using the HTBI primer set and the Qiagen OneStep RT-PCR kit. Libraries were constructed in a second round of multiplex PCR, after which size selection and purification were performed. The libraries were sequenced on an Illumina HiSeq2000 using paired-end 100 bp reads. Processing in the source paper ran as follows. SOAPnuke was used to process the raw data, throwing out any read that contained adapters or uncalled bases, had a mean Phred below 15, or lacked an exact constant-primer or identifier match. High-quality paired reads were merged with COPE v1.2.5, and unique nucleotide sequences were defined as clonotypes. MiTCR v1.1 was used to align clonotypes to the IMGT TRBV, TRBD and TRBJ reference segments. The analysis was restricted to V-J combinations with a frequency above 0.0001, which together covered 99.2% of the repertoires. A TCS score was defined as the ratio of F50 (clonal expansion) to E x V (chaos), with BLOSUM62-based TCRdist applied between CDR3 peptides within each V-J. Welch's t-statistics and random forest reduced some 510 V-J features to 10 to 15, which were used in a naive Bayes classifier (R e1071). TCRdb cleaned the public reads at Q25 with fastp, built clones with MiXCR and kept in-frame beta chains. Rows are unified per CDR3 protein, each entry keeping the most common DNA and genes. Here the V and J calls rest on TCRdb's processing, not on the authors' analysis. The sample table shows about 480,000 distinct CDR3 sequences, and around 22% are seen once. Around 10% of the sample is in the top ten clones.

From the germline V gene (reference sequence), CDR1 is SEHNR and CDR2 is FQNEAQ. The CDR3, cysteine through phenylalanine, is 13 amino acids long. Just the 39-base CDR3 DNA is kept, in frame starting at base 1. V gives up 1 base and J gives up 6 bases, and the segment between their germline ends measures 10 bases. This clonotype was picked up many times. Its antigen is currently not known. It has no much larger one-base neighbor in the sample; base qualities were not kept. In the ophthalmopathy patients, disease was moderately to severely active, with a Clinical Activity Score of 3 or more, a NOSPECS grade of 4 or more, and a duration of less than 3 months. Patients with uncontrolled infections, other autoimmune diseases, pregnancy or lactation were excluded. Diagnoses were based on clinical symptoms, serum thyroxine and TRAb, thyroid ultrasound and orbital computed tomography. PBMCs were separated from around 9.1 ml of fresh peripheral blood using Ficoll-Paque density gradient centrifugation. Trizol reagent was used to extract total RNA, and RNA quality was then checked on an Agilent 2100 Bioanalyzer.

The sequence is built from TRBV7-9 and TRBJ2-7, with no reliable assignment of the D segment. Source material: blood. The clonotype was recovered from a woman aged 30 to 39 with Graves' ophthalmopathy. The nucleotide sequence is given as TGTGCCAGCAGCTTAGGTTCCGTGAGCGAGCAGTACTTC. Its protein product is CASSLGSVSEQYF.